The source of this T cell receptor beta chain is a study of chemoradiotherapy in HPV16-positive cancers. V lost 4 bases and J lost 4; bases outside the gene matches: 5. The CDR3 runs to 14 residues. Per the germline V gene, CDR1 is MNHNY and CDR2 is SVGAGI (reference sequence). Comment on this clone: Antigen: not known.

Findings of the study overall: During treatment, candidate HPV-specific clones and E7-related motifs expanded in tumor.

Only in-frame clones appear in the TCRdb table, and some are missing; sequencing was by immunoSEQ multiplex PCR. The table includes hundreds of clones, 82% detected once. The gene calls are TRBV6-6 and TRBJ1-2; TRBD1 matches at 8 bases. The TCR was taken from a human donor with HPV-associated anogenital cancer. Source: tumor tissue, taken from a patient who underwent chemoradiotherapy. CDR3 sequence (DNA): TGTGCCAGCAGTTTCCTACAGGGGGGCTATGGCTACACCTTC. Amino acid sequence: CASSFLQGGYGYTF.